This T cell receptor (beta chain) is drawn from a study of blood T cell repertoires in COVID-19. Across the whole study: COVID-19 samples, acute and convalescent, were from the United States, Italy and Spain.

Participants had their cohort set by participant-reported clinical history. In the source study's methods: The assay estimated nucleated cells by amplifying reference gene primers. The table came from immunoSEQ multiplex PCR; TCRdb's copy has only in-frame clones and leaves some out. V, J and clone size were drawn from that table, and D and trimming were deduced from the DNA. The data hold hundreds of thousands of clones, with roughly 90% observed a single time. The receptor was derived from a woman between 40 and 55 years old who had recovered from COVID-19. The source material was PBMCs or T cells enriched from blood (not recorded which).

CDR3 in amino acids: CASSEGTSENTGELFF. The CDR3 DNA reads TGTGCCAGCAGCGAGGGGACTAGCGAGAACACCGGGGAGCTGTTTTTT. The V call is TRBV9, the J call TRBJ2-2; 10 bases fit TRBD2. Trimming took 3 bases from V and 1 from J; bases not matched to a gene: 3. CDR3 length: 16 amino acids. Germline V gene sequence: CDR1 SGDLS, CDR2 YYNGEE.